This TCR beta chain stems from a study of blood T cells in healthy people across ages. Study results and limitations: Older age went with lower TCR beta diversity per million T cells, in a roughly linear way. Researchers deemed the diversity estimates from one million T cells underestimates.

Through a sample-barcoded 5' primer and a J-beta primer mix, a second PCR was run for about 6 to 12 cycles. TCRdb itself ran the 5' RACE reads through MiXCR, one entry per CDR3 protein. The profile covers about 640,000 distinct CDR3 sequences, with roughly 53% appearing a single time and 35% to 40% taken by the ten largest. This clonotype was counted between two and nine times. Its antigen is not known. Sequencing was done on a sample of blood. This TCR derives from a man in his fifties or sixties in good health.

The CDR3 nucleotides read TGCAGTGCTAGAGGGTTACAGGTTTCCGAGCAGTACTTC. Its protein is CSARGLQVSEQYF. The chain couples TRBV20-1 to TRBJ2-7, with D possibly being TRBD1 (5 bases). Trimming pared 1 base from V and 6 bases from J, leaving 13 bases between. The CDR3 loop spans 13 amino acids. From germline, CDR1 is DFQATT and CDR2 SNEGSKA (reference sequence).